This TCR beta chain was observed in a study of read filtering for tumor transcriptome and immune sequencing. This library used approximately 370 ng RNA and molecular barcoded adaptors spanning alpha/delta and beta/gamma chains. TCRdb itself ran the reads through MiXCR, one entry per CDR3 protein. The sample has some 130,000 distinct CDR3 sequences, approximately 13% seen once. In its sample, this clonotype was seen many times. The sample was a population of CD138-negative cells sorted from bone marrow. The receptor was isolated from a donor aged 40 or over with multiple myeloma.

In DNA, the CDR3 is TGTGCCAGCAGCTTCGCATCGGGGTGGAATGAGCAGTTCTTC. Protein: CASSFASGWNEQFF. The chain is built from TRBV7-8 and TRBJ2-1; D might be TRBD2 (5 bases). Germline V gene sequence: CDR1 SGHVS, CDR2 FQNEAQ. Trimming cost V 3 bases and J 7 bases, with 13 bases left between them. The CDR3 extends over 14 amino acids.